This TCR beta chain stems from a study of regulatory T cells in long-lasting Graves disease. Study overall: Positive TSH receptor antibodies alongside over 5 years of antithyroid drugs were what marked Graves' disease as persistent. Whole-study results and caveats: Persistent Graves' patients showed less TCR diversity than newly diagnosed patients showed. TRBV28, TRBJ1-2 and TRBJ2-5 were segments that persistent disease favored.

In the case of this clonotype: The antigen is unknown.

Trimming cost V 2 bases and J 4 bases; bases outside gene matches: 5. Germline V lookup: CDR1 MNHEY, CDR2 SVGEGT. This CDR3 is 16 amino acids long. Sample time point: persistent/refractory GD, antithyroid drugs over 5 years with positive TRAb. RNA from PBMCs was the source of the TCR library. Investigators prepared the TCR beta libraries by applying iRepertoire HTBI primers and Arm-PCR of CDR3 regions. TCRdb redid the calling of the multiplex PCR reads with MiXCR, one entry per CDR3 protein. The repertoire has around 460,000 distinct CDR3 sequences, approximately 22% of them found once; the top ten carry under 15%.

This TCR was sampled from a female donor with Graves disease. The V and J genes are TRBV6-2 or TRBV6-3 and TRBJ2-2; 9 bases line up with TRBD1. The sample was peripheral blood mononuclear cells (PBMCs), taken when the disease was refractory, from a patient treated with antithyroid drugs. The CDR3 region has the DNA TGTGCCAGCAGTTACCCCCGGGACAGGGCCACCGGGGAGCTGTTTTTT. It specifies CASSYPRDRATGELFF.